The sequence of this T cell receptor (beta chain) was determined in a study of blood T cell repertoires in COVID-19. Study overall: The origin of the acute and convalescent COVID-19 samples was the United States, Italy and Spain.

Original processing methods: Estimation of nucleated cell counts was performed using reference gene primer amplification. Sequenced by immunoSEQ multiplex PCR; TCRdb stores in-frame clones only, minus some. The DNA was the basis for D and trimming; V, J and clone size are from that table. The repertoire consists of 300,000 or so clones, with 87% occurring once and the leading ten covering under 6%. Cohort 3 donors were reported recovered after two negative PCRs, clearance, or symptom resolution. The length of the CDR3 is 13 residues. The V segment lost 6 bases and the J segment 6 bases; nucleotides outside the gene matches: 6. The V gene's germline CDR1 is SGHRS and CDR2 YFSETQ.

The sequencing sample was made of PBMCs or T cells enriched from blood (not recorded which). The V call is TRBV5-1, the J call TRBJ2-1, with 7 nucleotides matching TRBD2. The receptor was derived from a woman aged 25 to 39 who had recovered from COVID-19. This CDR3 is CASIPAGVNEQFF. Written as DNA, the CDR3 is TGCGCCAGCATCCCCGCGGGGGTCAATGAGCAGTTCTTC.